Included here is one TCR beta chain sequence, with context. With 60 Vbeta and 13 Jbeta primers, the PCR was carried out. Assay used: immunoSEQ multiplex PCR; TCRdb lists only in-frame clones, some missing. The table includes 150,000 to 200,000 clones, around 62% detected once. The data originate from a study of cytomegalovirus exposure and HLA in healthy donors. CDR3 length equals 13 residues. Germline-derived CDR1 and CDR2 are LNHDA and SQIVND (reference sequence). Trimming pared 9 bases from V and 7 bases from J, leaving 16 bases between. The chain joins TRBV19 to TRBJ2-1; tentatively, D is TRBD2 (5 bases). The sequence was obtained from a man aged 40-55 years in good health and CMV-seronegative. Source material: PBMCs. The CDR3 loop reads CASRRGNGNEQFF. For the CDR3, the DNA is TGTGCCAGCAGGAGAGGGAACGGGAATGAGCAGTTCTTC.